A selection of T cell receptor beta chains follows, all from one sample in a study of blood T cell repertoires in COVID-19. The assay was immunoSEQ multiplex PCR, and TCRdb's table has in-frame clones only and misses some. Found here are over 85,000 clones, about 85% of them singletons; the top ten hold approximately 3%. Sequenced: peripheral blood. These receptors came from a woman over 75 with COVID-19, enrolled during active disease. Both conserved end residues are part of each CDR3. The order of the fields is J gene, CDR3 length, V gene, CDR3 protein.

J gene: TRBJ1-5
CDR3 length: 14
V gene: TRBV7-9
CDR3 protein: CASTGGTGDQPQHF

J gene: TRBJ1-4
CDR3 length: 14
V gene: TRBV5-5
CDR3 protein: CASSKARSGEKLFF

J gene: TRBJ2-2
CDR3 length: 14
V gene: TRBV5-1
CDR3 protein: CASSLQGNTGELFF

J gene: TRBJ1-2
CDR3 length: 14
V gene: TRBV19
CDR3 protein: CASHPPGNHYGYTF

J gene: TRBJ1-6
CDR3 length: 14
V gene: TRBV18
CDR3 protein: CASSRGQDNSPLHF

J gene: TRBJ1-1
CDR3 length: 11
V gene: TRBV20-1
CDR3 protein: CSARSDREAFF

J gene: TRBJ2-7
CDR3 length: 14
V gene: TRBV19
CDR3 protein: CASSLRDSSYEQYF

J gene: TRBJ1-1
CDR3 length: 14
V gene: TRBV7-2
CDR3 protein: CASSLFRLNTEAFF

J gene: TRBJ1-5
CDR3 length: 15
V gene: TRBV9
CDR3 protein: CASSAPFCSNQPQHF

J gene: TRBJ2-7
CDR3 length: 12
V gene: TRBV27
CDR3 protein: CASSTRRYEQYF

J gene: TRBJ1-2
CDR3 length: 16
V gene: TRBV7-6
CDR3 protein: CASSLGSGVDVYGYTF

J gene: TRBJ1-2
CDR3 length: 15
V gene: TRBV27
CDR3 protein: CASSPGLGLPYGYTF

J gene: TRBJ1-1
CDR3 length: 14
V gene: TRBV27
CDR3 protein: CASSTQRGGTEAFF

J gene: TRBJ2-2
CDR3 length: 15
V gene: TRBV5-4
CDR3 protein: CASSSLAGAAGELFF

J gene: TRBJ2-7
CDR3 length: 15
V gene: TRBV11-1
CDR3 protein: CASSVGQGAFYEQYF

J gene: TRBJ2-1
CDR3 length: 15
V gene: TRBV24-1
CDR3 protein: CATSASGGKGNEQFF

J gene: TRBJ2-5
CDR3 length: 15
V gene: TRBV5-1
CDR3 protein: CASSLTGLYQETQYF

J gene: TRBJ1-4
CDR3 length: 18
V gene: TRBV5-1
CDR3 protein: CASRVYAGKMATNEKLFF

J gene: TRBJ2-3
CDR3 length: 14
V gene: TRBV11-2
CDR3 protein: CASSLDFLTDTQYF

J gene: TRBJ1-1
CDR3 length: 12
V gene: TRBV3-1/TRBV3-2
CDR3 protein: CASSQDRGRPMF

J gene: TRBJ2-5
CDR3 length: 13
V gene: TRBV5-1
CDR3 protein: CASSSGVSETQYF

J gene: TRBJ2-1
CDR3 length: 19
V gene: TRBV21-1
CDR3 protein: CASSNRETLLLSSYNEQFF

J gene: TRBJ1-3
CDR3 length: 18
V gene: TRBV21-1
CDR3 protein: CASSKRGGQGDSGNTIYF

J gene: TRBJ1-2
CDR3 length: 15
V gene: TRBV5-8
CDR3 protein: CASSEGTGLPYGYTF